These 22 T cell receptor beta chains originate from one sample sequenced in a study of a mutant IDH1 vaccine in newly diagnosed glioma. Sequencing was performed with immunoSEQ multiplex PCR; in TCRdb, only in-frame clones are kept and a portion is missing. The table has around 92,000 clones, 80% to 90% seen once. This sample's time point: baseline, week 1 (first vaccination visit). The treatment was: pre-vaccination baseline after standard-of-care therapy. Sequenced material: PBMCs, taken from a glioma patient treated with radiotherapy, temozolomide or both. These receptors all come from a woman between 45 and 60 years old with glioma.

The chain joins TRBV6-1 to TRBJ1-6, with unresolved D. The CDR3 consists of 16 residues. The V and J ends lost 1 base and 10 bases respectively, with 17 bases between them. Germline V gene data show CDR1 as MNHNS and CDR2 as SASEGT. The CDR3 here is CASSEVGRAGKSPLHF. Here the CDR3 DNA reads TGTGCCAGCAGTGAAGTAGGGAGGGCAGGAAAATCACCCCTCCACTTT.

In this sample, this clone turned up a few times. This chain connects TRBV29-1 to TRBJ2-2; D is ambiguous. The CDR3 contains 13 residues. V lost 5 bases, J lost 1 base, and 8 bases lay in between. Germline lookup yields CDR1 SQVTM and CDR2 ANQGSEA. CDR3 residues: CSVLHRNTGELFF. CDR3 bases: TGCAGCGTTCTACATCGGAACACCGGGGAGCTGTTTTTT.

The gene calls are TRBV30 and TRBJ2-7; 12 bases match TRBD2. Germline CDR1 and CDR2: GTSNPN and SVGIG (reference sequence). With V trimmed by 4 bases and J by 9 bases, 4 bases remained unmatched. This CDR3 spans 12 amino acids. The DNA for the CDR3 is TGTGCCTGGACCGGACTAGCGGGGAGGCAGTACTTC. Translating gives CAWTGLAGRQYF.

This sequence joins TRBV27 and TRBJ1-2; maybe TRBD1 (5 bases). V was pared by 10 bases and J by 0 bases, with 15 bases between. The germline CDR1 and CDR2 sequences are MNHEY and SMNVEV (reference sequence). The CDR3 covers 14 residues. The CDR3 sequence: CATHPAGPNYGYTF. The CDR3 coding sequence is TGTGCCACCCATCCCGCGGGACCTAACTATGGCTACACCTTC.

The V and J genes are TRBV28 and TRBJ1-4; tentatively, D is TRBD1 (6 bases). The germline V gene encodes CDR1 MDHEN and CDR2 SYDVKM. The length of the CDR3 is 14 residues. V lost 6 bases and J 5 bases, leaving 13 bases between the germline ends. CDR3 DNA sequence: TGTGCCAGCAGCCTTGGACAGCTGAATGAAAAACTGTTTTTT. Its protein is CASSLGQLNEKLFF.

This clone is a singleton in its sample. V gene TRBV5-6 combines with J gene TRBJ2-1; 9 nucleotides line up with TRBD1. Trimming cost V 3 bases and J 8 bases; bases outside gene matches: 9. Per the germline V gene, CDR1 is SGHDT and CDR2 is YYEEEE. This CDR3 has 15 residues. The CDR3 spells CASSWGQGNAHEQFF. The CDR3 region has the DNA TGTGCCAGCAGCTGGGGACAGGGTAATGCTCATGAGCAGTTCTTC.

The V gene is TRBV28, the J gene TRBJ1-5; 9 bases are shared with TRBD1. CDR3 length: 15 amino acids. In germline, CDR1 is MDHEN, CDR2 SYDVKM. V shed 11 bases, J shed 4 bases, and the junction held 12 bases outside the gene matches. CDR3 coding DNA: TGTGCCGGACGAAGAGGGGACAGGGTGAATCAGCCCCAGCATTTT. This gives the protein CAGRRGDRVNQPQHF.

The rearrangement uses TRBV5-1 and TRBJ1-6; D uncertain. CDR1 is SGHRS and CDR2 is YFSETQ in the germline V gene. Trimming stripped 3 bases from V and 5 bases from J, with 15 bases between. This CDR3 region has 16 residues. CDR3 sequence (DNA): TGCGCCAGCAGCTCCCTTAGCCAGGCCAATAATTCACCCCTCCACTTT. It is translated as CASSSLSQANNSPLHF. Complete variable domain (other parts from reference TRBV5-1 and TRBJ1-6): KAGVTQTPRYLIKTRGQQVTLSCSPISGHRSVSWYQQTPGQGLQFLFEYFSETQRNKGNFPGRFSGRQFSNSRSEMNVSTLELGDSALYLCASSSLSQANNSPLHFGNGTRLTVT.

The chain joins TRBV29-1 to TRBJ1-2, with 9 bases matching TRBD1. Per the germline V gene, CDR1 is SQVTM and CDR2 is ANQGSEA. This CDR3 region has 14 residues. With 2 bases clipped from V and 8 bases from J, the junction kept 9 bases outside the gene matches. The CDR3 DNA sequence: TGCAGCGTTGAAAAGGGACAGGGAAGGAAAGGCTACACCTTC. Amino acids: CSVEKGQGRKGYTF.

The V call is TRBV29-1, the J call TRBJ2-1, with TRBD1 matching over 7 bases. CDR3 length: 14 residues. Germline V gives CDR1 SQVTM, CDR2 ANQGSEA. Trimming took 5 bases from V and 3 from J; bases not matched to a gene: 7. The CDR3, as DNA: TGCAGCGTTTCGACAGGGAGCTTCTACAATGAGCAGTTCTTC. This gives the protein CSVSTGSFYNEQFF.

The J gene is TRBJ1-1, the V gene TRBV6-5; no reliable D call. Trimming left V 2 bases short and J 7 bases short, with 8 bases between. Germline V gene lookup returns CDR1 MNHEY and CDR2 SVGAGI. The CDR3 has 12 residues. CDR3 protein: CASSYIGLEAFF. The CDR3 region has the DNA TGTGCCAGCAGTTACATTGGACTTGAAGCTTTCTTT.

The gene calls are TRBV7-3 and TRBJ2-1; 13 nucleotides align to TRBD2. The germline gives CDR1 SGHTA, CDR2 FQGTGA. J gave up 8 bases and V 4 bases, and 8 bases lay outside the gene matches. The CDR3 runs to 16 residues. The CDR3: CASSSRGLAGADEQFF. CDR3 coding DNA: TGTGCCAGCAGCTCCCGTGGACTAGCGGGAGCCGATGAGCAGTTCTTC.

This chain links TRBV18 with TRBJ1-2; 12 nucleotides line up with TRBD1. The CDR3 extends over 17 amino acids. J lost 5 bases, V lost 2 bases, and 9 bases had no gene match. Germline V lookup: CDR1 KGHSH, CDR2 LQKENI. The CDR3 DNA is TGTGCCAGCTCACCAGGGACAGGGGGCAGTATTCGGTATGGCTACACCTTC. It is translated as CASSPGTGGSIRYGYTF.

This clone has just a few counts. The rearrangement uses TRBV9 and TRBJ1-1, with TRBD1 matching over 8 bases. Germline values: CDR1 SGDLS, CDR2 YYNGEE. After removal of 4 bases from V and 0 bases from J, the junction contained 8 bases not matched to a gene. CDR3 length equals 16 residues. The CDR3 region is CASSTAGTGLNTEAFF. DNA for the CDR3: TGTGCCAGCAGCACTGCCGGGACAGGATTGAACACTGAAGCTTTCTTT.

The CDR3 nucleotides are TGTGCCAGCAGTGAAATAGCGGGAGATACGCAGTATTTT. It translates to CASSEIAGDTQYF. The rearrangement uses TRBV25-1 and TRBJ2-3; 7 bases are shared with TRBD2. Looked up from germline, CDR1 is MGHDK and CDR2 is SYGVNS. This CDR3 spans 13 amino acids. Trimming cost V 2 bases and J 5 bases; bases outside gene matches: 1.

V gene TRBV19 combines with J gene TRBJ2-5; no reliable D call. The V end was cut by 5 bases, the J end by 5 bases, with 18 bases between. CDR1 is LNHDA and CDR2 is SQIVND in the germline V gene (reference sequence). The CDR3 has 15 residues. DNA of the CDR3: TGTGCCAGTAGTCTTAGAAAGGCCCTTCGTGAGACCCAGTACTTC. It is translated as CASSLRKALRETQYF.

The chain couples TRBV18 to TRBJ2-7; 11 positions match TRBD2. The length of the CDR3 is 17 residues. The germline gives CDR1 KGHSH, CDR2 LQKENI. V shed 3 bases and J 4 bases; nucleotides not matched to a gene: 11. CDR3 in DNA: TGTGCCAGCTCACCCGCTGGGACTAGCGGCAATCCGTACGAGCAGTACTTC. Amino acids: CASSPAGTSGNPYEQYF.

The chain joins TRBV5-1 to TRBJ2-1; D is unclear. Germline V gene data show CDR1 as SGHRS and CDR2 as YFSETQ. Trimming left V 0 bases short and J 10 bases short, with 8 bases between. This CDR3 contains 12 residues. The CDR3 DNA reads TGCGCCAGCAGCTTGGTGGCAGGAGAGCAGTTCTTC. Its translation is CASSLVAGEQFF.

The rearrangement uses TRBV28 and TRBJ1-1; D uncertain. Per germline, CDR1 MDHEN and CDR2 SYDVKM. The CDR3 is 14 amino acids. V dropped 1 base and J dropped 1 base, with 7 bases sitting between them. CDR3 nucleotides: TGTGCCAGCAGTTTATTCGTCCCGAACACTGAAGCTTTCTTT. Amino acid sequence: CASSLFVPNTEAFF.

This sequence joins TRBV2 and TRBJ2-3; 7 bases fit TRBD2. From germline, CDR1 is SNHLY and CDR2 FYNNEI. CDR3 length: 15 residues. V was pared by 5 bases and J by 5 bases, with 10 bases of the junction left unmatched. The CDR3 DNA sequence: TGTGCCAGCAGTCTGGGGAGGGGCCGAGTAGATACGCAGTATTTT. Its protein is CASSLGRGRVDTQYF.

The V gene is TRBV27, the J gene TRBJ1-4; 10 bases are shared with TRBD1. The germline CDR1 and CDR2 sequences are MNHEY and SMNVEV (reference sequence). The CDR3 runs 14 residues. Unmatched junction bases numbered 7, after V lost 7 bases and J lost 8 bases. The CDR3 DNA reads as TGTGCCAGCATGCCGGGACAGGGGTGGGAAAAACTGTTTTTT. It codes for CASMPGQGWEKLFF.

V is TRBV18 and J is TRBJ2-1; TRBD2 is a possible D gene (5 bases). This CDR3 has 17 residues. V dropped 2 bases and J dropped 7 bases, with 21 bases sitting between them. Germline V lookup: CDR1 KGHSH, CDR2 LQKENI. The CDR3 here is CASSPKPIASEGNEQFF. The CDR3 DNA sequence: TGTGCCAGCTCACCAAAGCCCATAGCGTCGGAAGGGAATGAGCAGTTCTTC.